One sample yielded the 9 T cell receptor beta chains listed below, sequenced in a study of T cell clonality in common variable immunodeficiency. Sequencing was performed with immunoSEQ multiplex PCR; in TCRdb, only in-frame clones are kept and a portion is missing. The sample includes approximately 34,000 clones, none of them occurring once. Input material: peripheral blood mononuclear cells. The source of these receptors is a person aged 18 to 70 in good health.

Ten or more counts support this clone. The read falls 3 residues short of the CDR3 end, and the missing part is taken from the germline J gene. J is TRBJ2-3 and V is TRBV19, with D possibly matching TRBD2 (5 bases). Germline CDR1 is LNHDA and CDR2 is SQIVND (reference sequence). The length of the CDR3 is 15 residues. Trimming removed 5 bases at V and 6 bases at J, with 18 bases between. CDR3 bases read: TGTGCCAGTAGTCTGACGCGCACAAGAGGGGATACG. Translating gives CASSLTRTRGDT. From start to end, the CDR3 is CASSLTRTRGDTQYF.

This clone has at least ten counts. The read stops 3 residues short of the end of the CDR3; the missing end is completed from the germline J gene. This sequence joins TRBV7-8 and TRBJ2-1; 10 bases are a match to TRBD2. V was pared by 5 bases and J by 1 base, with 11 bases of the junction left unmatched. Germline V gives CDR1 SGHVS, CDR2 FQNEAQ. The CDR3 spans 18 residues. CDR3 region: CASSTPGVAGGSYNEQFF. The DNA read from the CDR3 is TGTGCCAGCAGCACTCCAGGGGTAGCGGGAGGTTCCTACAATGAG. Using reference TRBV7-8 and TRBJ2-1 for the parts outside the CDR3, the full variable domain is GAGVSQSPRYKVAKRGQDVALRCDPISGHVSLFWYQQALGQGPEFLTYFQNEAQLDKSGLPSDRFFAERPEGSVSTLKIQRTQQEDSAVYLCASSTPGVAGGSYNEQFFGPGTRLTVL.

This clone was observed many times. The CDR3: CASSLGQGVYNSPLHF. Incomplete CDR3 DNA: TGCGCCAGCAGCTTGGGCCAGGGGGTTTATAATTCACCC. The rearrangement joins TRBV5-1 to TRBJ1-6; 7 bases agree with TRBD1. Sequencing ends 3 residues short of the CDR3 end; the germline J gene provides the rest. This CDR3 spans 16 amino acids. Trimming took 0 bases from V and 4 from J; bases not matched to a gene: 4. In germline, CDR1 is SGHRS, CDR2 YFSETQ.

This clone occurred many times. The CDR3 loop is CSARHPGTSGRSDTQYF. The DNA read from the CDR3 is TGCAGTGCTAGACATCCGGGGACTAGCGGGAGGTCAGATACG. This sequence joins TRBV20-1 and TRBJ2-3; 15 bases align to TRBD2. The read ends 3 residues early relative to the CDR3; the germline J gene fills the gap. The J segment lost 4 bases and the V segment lost 2 bases, leaving 7 bases of the junction unmatched. Germline CDR1 is DFQATT and CDR2 is SNEGSKA (reference sequence). The CDR3 totals 17 residues.

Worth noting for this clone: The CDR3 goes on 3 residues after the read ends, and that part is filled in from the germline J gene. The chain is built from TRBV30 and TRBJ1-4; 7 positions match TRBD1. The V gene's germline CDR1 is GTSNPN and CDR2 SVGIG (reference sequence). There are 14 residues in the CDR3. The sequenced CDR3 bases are TGTGCCTGGAGTGGAGGGGGCTTTAATTCACCA. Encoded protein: CAWSGGGFNSP. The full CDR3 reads CAWSGGGFNSPLFF.

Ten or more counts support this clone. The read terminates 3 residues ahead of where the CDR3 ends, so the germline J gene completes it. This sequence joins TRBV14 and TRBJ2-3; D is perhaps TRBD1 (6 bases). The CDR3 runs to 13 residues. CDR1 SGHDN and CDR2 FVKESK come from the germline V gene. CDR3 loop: CASSRRGGETQYF. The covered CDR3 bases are TGTGCCAGCAGCCGCAGGGGTGGTGAGACG.

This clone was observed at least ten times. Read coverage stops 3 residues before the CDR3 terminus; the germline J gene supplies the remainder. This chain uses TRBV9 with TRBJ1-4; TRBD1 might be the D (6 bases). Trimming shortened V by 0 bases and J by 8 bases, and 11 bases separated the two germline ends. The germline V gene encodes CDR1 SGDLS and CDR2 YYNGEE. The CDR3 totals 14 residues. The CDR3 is CASSVGGGQEKLFF. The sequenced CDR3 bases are TGTGCCAGCAGCGTAGGGGGGGGGCAGGAAAAA.

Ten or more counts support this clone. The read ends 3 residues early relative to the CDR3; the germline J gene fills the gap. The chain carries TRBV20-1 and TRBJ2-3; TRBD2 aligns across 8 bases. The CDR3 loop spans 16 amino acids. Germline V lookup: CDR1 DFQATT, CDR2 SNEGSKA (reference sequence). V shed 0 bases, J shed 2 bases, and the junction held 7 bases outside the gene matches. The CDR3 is CSARDLSGRSTDTQYF. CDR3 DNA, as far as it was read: TGCAGTGCTAGAGATCTGAGCGGGAGATCCACAGATACG.

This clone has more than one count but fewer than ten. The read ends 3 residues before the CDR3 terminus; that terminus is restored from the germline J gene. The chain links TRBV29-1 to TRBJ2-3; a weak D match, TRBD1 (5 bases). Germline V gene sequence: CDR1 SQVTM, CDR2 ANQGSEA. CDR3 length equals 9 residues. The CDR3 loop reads CSVEGPQYF. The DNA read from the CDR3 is TGCAGCGTTGAGGGGCCG.